These 14 T cell receptor beta chains were all obtained from the same sample, sequenced in a study of T cell responses to AZD1222 COVID-19 vaccine. The repertoire was sequenced with immunoSEQ multiplex PCR; TCRdb's copy has only in-frame clones and lacks some. The data contain around 130,000 clones, about 89% of them singletons. The input for sequencing was peripheral blood, taken on day 0 of AZD1222 vaccination. These receptors all come from an adult in good health.

Here the CDR3 DNA reads TGTGCCAGCAGTGACAGGGGTGGCTATGGCTACACCTTC. It encodes CASSDRGGYGYTF. V and J are TRBV2 and TRBJ1-2; D might be TRBD1 (6 bases). The CDR3 covers 13 residues. Germline loops: CDR1 SNHLY, CDR2 FYNNEI. Trimming took 3 bases from V and 4 from J, leaving 9 bases between them.

This chain joins TRBV7-3 and TRBJ1-2; D may be TRBD1 (5 bases). Trimming shortened V by 5 bases and J by 3 bases, and 10 bases separated the two germline ends. Germline CDR1 and CDR2: SGHTA and FQGTGA. This CDR3 spans 13 amino acids. The CDR3 nucleotides are TGTGCCAGCAGCCAGGGCGGGGACTATGGCTACACCTTC. Translated: CASSQGGDYGYTF.

The chain combines TRBV9 with TRBJ1-1; no definite D call. Germline CDR1 is SGDLS and CDR2 is YYNGEE. Deletions cut 4 bases from V and 1 base from J, with 8 bases between. This CDR3 spans 13 amino acids. In nucleotides, the CDR3 is TGTGCCAGCAGCCAGACATCGAACACTGAAGCTTTCTTT. The encoded protein is CASSQTSNTEAFF.

V and J are TRBV3-1 (or the pseudogene TRBV3-2) and TRBJ1-3; D gene uncertain. Trimming cost V 0 bases and J 4 bases, with 7 bases left between them. This CDR3 region has 14 residues. Germline loops: CDR1 LGHDT, CDR2 YNNKEL (reference sequence). The CDR3 DNA follows: TGTGCCAGCAGCCAAGAAACCAGAGGAAACACCATATATTTT. Translated, it gives CASSQETRGNTIYF.

The J gene is TRBJ1-2, the V gene TRBV10-1; 7 positions match TRBD1. The length of the CDR3 is 13 residues. With 0 bases clipped from V and 8 bases from J, the junction kept 3 bases outside the gene matches. Per the germline V gene, CDR1 is WNHNN and CDR2 is SYGVQD (reference sequence). In DNA, the CDR3 is TGCGCCAGCAGTGAGTCTGGGGGACAGGGCTACACCTTC. Protein: CASSESGGQGYTF.

The rearrangement uses TRBV10-1 and TRBJ2-7, with D unclear. Trimming left V 2 bases short and J 3 bases short, with 11 bases between. CDR1 is WNHNN and CDR2 is SYGVQD in the germline V gene (reference sequence). The CDR3 length is 14 residues. CDR3 nucleotide sequence: TGCGCCAGCAGTGAGGGCGGTAGAAGCTACGAGCAGTACTTC. This sequence encodes CASSEGGRSYEQYF.

V and J are TRBV5-8 and TRBJ2-1; TRBD1 might be the D (6 bases). Germline values: CDR1 SGHTS, CDR2 YDEGEE. This CDR3 has 15 residues. Trimming removed 3 bases at V and 0 bases at J, with 10 bases between. The CDR3 sequence: CASSSPGDSYNEQFF. The CDR3 region has the DNA TGTGCCAGCAGCTCCCCAGGGGACTCCTACAATGAGCAGTTCTTC.

The chain employs TRBV7-6 and TRBJ2-1; TRBD2 might be the D (6 bases). Germline V gene lookup returns CDR1 SGHVS and CDR2 FNYEAQ. There are 17 residues in the CDR3. V was cut by 4 bases and J by 12 bases, with 28 bases left in between. The CDR3 nucleotides are TGTGCCAGCAGCTCGGGACTGAGAGGGACTCTTCTATTTGCGCAGTTCTTC. It translates to CASSSGLRGTLLFAQFF. Full variable domain (missing parts from reference TRBV7-6 and TRBJ2-1): GAGVSQSPRYKVTKRGQDVALRCDPISGHVSLYWYRQALGQGPEFLTYFNYEAQQDKSGLPNDRFSAERPEGSISTLTIQRTEQRDSAMYRCASSSGLRGTLLFAQFFGPGTRLTVL.

The chain uses TRBV19 and TRBJ2-1; D is unresolved. The CDR3 runs to 16 residues. V was shortened by 0 bases and J by 0 bases, with 9 bases between the two germline ends. Germline V gene data show CDR1 as LNHDA and CDR2 as SQIVND (reference sequence). The CDR3 here is CASSIDSESSYNEQFF. The CDR3 region has the DNA TGTGCCAGTAGTATAGACAGCGAGAGCTCCTACAATGAGCAGTTCTTC.

This clone was observed once. The CDR3 loop reads CASSPSGQTHNYGYTF. The DNA of the CDR3 is TGCGCCAGCAGCCCGTCCGGACAGACACATAACTATGGCTACACCTTC. The V and J genes are TRBV5-1 and TRBJ1-2, with D tentatively TRBD1 (6 bases). The V gene's germline CDR1 is SGHRS and CDR2 YFSETQ. The CDR3 runs 16 residues. Trimming cost V 4 bases and J 1 base, with 17 bases left between them.

Only one count was recorded for this clone. The chain has TRBV7-3 and TRBJ2-1, with D tentatively TRBD2 (6 bases). Germline CDR1 is SGHTA and CDR2 is FQGTGA. Trimming cost V 1 base and J 7 bases, with 14 bases left between them. The CDR3 consists of 15 residues. CDR3 region: CASSLIDGGRNEQFF. CDR3 nucleotide sequence: TGTGCCAGCAGCTTAATAGACGGGGGACGTAATGAGCAGTTCTTC.

The genes are TRBV6-5 and TRBJ1-4; D possibly corresponds to TRBD1 (6 bases). Germline CDR1 is MNHEY and CDR2 is SVGAGI. CDR3 length equals 15 residues. The V gene lost 5 bases and the J gene lost 10 bases, with 20 bases spanning the gap. CDR3 sequence: CASSPLVRGMRKLFF. CDR3 coding DNA: TGTGCCAGCAGTCCATTAGTGAGGGGGATGAGAAAACTGTTTTTT.

In nucleotides, the CDR3 is TGTGCCGTCTCCGTTCTCACCGGGGAGCTGTTTTTT. It encodes CAVSVLTGELFF. The genes are TRBV6-5 and TRBJ2-2; D not resolved. CDR3 length: 12 amino acids. Germline CDR1 MNHEY, CDR2 SVGAGI. The germline V and J ends were trimmed by 11 bases and 4 bases, with 11 bases remaining between them.

The chain recombines TRBV10-1 with TRBJ2-2; D unresolved. V was clipped by 10 bases and J by 1 base, with 10 bases between them. The CDR3 spans 13 residues. Germline V gene lookup returns CDR1 WNHNN and CDR2 SYGVQD (reference sequence). CDR3 in DNA: TGCGCCACCTCTAGACAGAACACCGGGGAGCTGTTTTTT. It is translated as CATSRQNTGELFF.